The T cell receptor beta chain described here comes from a study of response to subunit inactivated influenza vaccine. TCRdb called the RT-PCR reads again in MiXCR, with one record for every CDR3 protein. The sample shows around 570,000 distinct CDR3 sequences, around 11% of them seen only once. Per the germline V gene, CDR1 is SGHRS and CDR2 is YFSETQ. The CDR3 length is 20 residues. V gave up 3 bases and J gave up 0 bases; unmatched junction bases: 13. This same sample was also part of a study on T cells expressing NK-cell markers. Per that study: What made the TCR beta cDNA was 5'RACE template switching with UMIs. Seven HCMV-seropositive donors and one seronegative donor made up the eight sequenced donors. Of the CD8+ T cells in 5 to 7 donors, roughly 1.0-7.5% belonged to dominant NKG2C+ clonotypes. The CD3+CD56-NKG2C+ fraction of a few donors was also led by these clonotypes.

This clonotype originated in a man aged 50-60 years who received an inactivated influenza vaccine. The chain has TRBV5-1 and TRBJ2-1; 12 bases agree with TRBD2. The sample here was PBMCs from blood, taken on the day of vaccination. CDR3 amino acids: CASSSSGRAGYDSSYNEQFF. CDR3 DNA: TGCGCCAGCAGCTCTAGCGGGAGGGCCGGCTACGATAGCTCCTACAATGAGCAGTTCTTC.